The clone carrying this T cell receptor (beta chain) was found a few times. Germline V gives CDR1 MNHEY, CDR2 SVGEGT. The CDR3 spans 16 residues. V was pared by 2 bases and J by 5 bases, with 11 bases of the junction left unmatched. The record originates from a study of T-cell memory formation after mild COVID-19. TCRdb re-called the 5' RACE reads with MiXCR, one entry per CDR3 protein. This table has 250,000 to 300,000 distinct CDR3 sequences, around a sixth appearing once. The TCR was taken from a man aged 18 to 30 who had mild COVID-19 (a few samples of this study predate the infection). Cell type and time point are not known. The chain links TRBV6-2 or TRBV6-3 to TRBJ1-1, with 7 bases that match TRBD1. The sequencing sample was made of PBMCs or a T cell subset sorted from them (not recorded which). This chain's CDR3 is CASSYGVAGGRTEAFF. The CDR3, as DNA: TGTGCCAGCAGTTACGGGGTCGCAGGGGGAAGAACTGAAGCTTTCTTT.